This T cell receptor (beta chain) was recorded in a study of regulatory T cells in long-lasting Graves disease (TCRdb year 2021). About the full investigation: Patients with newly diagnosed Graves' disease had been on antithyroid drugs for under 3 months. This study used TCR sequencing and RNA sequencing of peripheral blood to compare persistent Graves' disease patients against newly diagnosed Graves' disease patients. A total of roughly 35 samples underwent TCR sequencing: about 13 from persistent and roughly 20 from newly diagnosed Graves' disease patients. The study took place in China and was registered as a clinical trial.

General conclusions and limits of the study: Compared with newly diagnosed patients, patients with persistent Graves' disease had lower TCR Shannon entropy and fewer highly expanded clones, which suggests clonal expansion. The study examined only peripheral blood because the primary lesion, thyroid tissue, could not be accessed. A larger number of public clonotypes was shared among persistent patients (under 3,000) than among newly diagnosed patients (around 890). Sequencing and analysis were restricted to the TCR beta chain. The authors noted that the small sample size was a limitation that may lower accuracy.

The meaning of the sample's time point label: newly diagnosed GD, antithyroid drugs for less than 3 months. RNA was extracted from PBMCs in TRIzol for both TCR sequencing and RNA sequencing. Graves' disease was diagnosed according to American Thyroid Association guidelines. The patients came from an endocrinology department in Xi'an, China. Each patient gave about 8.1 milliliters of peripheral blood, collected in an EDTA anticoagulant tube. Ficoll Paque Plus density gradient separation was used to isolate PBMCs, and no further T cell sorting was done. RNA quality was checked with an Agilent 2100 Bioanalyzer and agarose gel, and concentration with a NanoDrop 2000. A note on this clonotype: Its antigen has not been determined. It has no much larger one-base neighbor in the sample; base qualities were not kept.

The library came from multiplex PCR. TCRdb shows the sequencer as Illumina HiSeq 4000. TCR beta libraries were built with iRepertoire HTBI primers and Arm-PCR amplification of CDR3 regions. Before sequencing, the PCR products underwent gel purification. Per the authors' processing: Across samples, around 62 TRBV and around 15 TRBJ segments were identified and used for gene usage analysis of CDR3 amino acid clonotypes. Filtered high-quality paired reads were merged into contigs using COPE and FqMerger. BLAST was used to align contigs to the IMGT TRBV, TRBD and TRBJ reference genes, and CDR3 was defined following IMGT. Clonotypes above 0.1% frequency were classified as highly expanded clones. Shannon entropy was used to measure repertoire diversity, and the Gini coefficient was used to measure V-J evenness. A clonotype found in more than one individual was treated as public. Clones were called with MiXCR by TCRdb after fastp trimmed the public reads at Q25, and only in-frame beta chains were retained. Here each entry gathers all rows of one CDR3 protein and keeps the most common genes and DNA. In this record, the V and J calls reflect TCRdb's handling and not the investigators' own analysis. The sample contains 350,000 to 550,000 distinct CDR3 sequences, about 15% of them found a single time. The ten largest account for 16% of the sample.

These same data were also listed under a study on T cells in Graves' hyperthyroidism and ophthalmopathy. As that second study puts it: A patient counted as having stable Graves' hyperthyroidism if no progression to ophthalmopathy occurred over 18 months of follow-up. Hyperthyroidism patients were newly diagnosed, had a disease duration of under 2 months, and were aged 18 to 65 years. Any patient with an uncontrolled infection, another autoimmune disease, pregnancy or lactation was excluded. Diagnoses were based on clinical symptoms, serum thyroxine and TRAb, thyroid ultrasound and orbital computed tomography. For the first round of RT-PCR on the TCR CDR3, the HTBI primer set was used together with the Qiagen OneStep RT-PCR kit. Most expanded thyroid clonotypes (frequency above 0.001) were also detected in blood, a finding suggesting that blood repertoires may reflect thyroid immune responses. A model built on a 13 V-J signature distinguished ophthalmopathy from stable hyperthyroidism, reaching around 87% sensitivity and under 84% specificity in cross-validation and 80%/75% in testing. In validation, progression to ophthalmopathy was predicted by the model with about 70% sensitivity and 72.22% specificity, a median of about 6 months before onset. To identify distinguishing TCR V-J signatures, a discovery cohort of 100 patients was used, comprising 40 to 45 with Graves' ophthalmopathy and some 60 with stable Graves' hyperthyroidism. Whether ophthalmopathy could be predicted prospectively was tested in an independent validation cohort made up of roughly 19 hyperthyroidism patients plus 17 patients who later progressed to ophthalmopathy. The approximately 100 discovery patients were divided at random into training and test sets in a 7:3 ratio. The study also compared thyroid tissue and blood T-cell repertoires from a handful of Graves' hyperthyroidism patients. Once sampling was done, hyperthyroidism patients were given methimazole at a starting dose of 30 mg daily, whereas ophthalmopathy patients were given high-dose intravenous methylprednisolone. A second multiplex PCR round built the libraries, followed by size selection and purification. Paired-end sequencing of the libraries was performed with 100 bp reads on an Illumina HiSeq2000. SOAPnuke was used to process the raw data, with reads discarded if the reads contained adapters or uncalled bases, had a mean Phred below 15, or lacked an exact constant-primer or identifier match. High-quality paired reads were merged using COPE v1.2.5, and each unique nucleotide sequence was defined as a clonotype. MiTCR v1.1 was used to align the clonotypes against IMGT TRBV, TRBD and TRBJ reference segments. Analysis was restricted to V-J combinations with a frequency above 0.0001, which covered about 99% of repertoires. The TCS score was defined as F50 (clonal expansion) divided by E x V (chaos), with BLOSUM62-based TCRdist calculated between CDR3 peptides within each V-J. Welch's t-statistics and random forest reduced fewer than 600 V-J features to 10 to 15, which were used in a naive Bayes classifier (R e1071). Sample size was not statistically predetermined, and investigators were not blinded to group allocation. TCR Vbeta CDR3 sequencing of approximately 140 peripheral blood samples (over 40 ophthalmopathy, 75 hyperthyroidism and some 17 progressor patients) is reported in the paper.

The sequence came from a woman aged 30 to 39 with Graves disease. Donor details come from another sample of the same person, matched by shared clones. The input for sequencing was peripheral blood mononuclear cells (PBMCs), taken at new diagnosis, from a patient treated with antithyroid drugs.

The encoded CDR3 is CASSINYGYTF. In nucleotides, the sequence is TGTGCCAGCAGTATTAACTATGGCTACACCTTC. The chain is encoded by TRBV28 joined to TRBJ1-2, with no confidently assigned D gene. CDR1 and CDR2 are drawn from the germline V gene: MDHEN, SYDVKM. V is cut by 5 bases and J by 1 base, and the space between the germline ends is 2 bases. Including the terminal cysteine and phenylalanine, the CDR3 comprises 11 residues. Only the CDR3 DNA stays, 33 bases, in frame from base 1.